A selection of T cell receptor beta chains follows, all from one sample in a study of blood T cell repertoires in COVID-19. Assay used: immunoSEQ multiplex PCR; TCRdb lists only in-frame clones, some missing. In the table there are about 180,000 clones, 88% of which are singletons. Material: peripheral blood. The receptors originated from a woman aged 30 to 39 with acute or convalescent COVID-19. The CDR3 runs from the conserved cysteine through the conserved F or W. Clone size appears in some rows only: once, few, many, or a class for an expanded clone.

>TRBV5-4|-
CASQAPGQTIYGYTF
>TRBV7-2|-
CASSLSGGTGTGELFF
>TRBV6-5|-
CASRPPVLNSPLHF
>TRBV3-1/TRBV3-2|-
CASSQDLAAGGNTDTQYF
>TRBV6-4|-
CASSDGLIYNEQFF
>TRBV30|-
CAWSVPPGIEAFF
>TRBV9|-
CASSGPGTEETQYF
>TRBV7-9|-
CASSFAAGEGYTF
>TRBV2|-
CASSEARGGEQYF
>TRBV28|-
CASSSLAGGPITGELFF
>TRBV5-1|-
CASSLATGSGELFF
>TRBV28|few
CASTPPGTDTQYF
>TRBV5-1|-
CASSSLRDSYEQYF
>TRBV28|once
CASREGGTNEKLFF
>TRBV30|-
CAWSVQVGETQYF
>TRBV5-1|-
CASSWTTSGSSRDNEQFF